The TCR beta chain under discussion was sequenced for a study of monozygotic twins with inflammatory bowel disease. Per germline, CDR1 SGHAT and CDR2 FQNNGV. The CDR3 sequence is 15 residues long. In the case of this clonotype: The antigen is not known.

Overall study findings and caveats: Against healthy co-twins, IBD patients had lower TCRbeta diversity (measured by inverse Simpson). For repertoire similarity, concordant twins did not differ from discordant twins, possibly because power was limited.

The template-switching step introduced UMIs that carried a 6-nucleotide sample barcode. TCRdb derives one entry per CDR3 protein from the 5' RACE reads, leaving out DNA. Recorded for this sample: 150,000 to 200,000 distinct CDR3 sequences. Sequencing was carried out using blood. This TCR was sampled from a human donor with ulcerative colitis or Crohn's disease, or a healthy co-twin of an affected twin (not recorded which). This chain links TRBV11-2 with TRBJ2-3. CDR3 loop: CASSLEGKLTDTQYF.